One and the same sample provided the 25 T cell receptor beta chains below, sequenced in a study of T cell responses to AZD1222 COVID-19 vaccine. The data were produced by immunoSEQ multiplex PCR, yet TCRdb's version contains in-frame clones alone and is incomplete. The profile shows tens of thousands of clones, approximately 87% of them singletons. This specimen consisted of peripheral blood, obtained 28 days after the second AZD1222 dose. The receptors stem from an adult who received the AZD1222 COVID-19 vaccine.

The chain recombines TRBV7-9 with TRBJ2-7; D is perhaps TRBD1 (6 bases). With 5 bases removed from V and 0 bases from J, the gap between germline ends came to 11 bases. Germline V lookup: CDR1 SEHNR, CDR2 FQNEAQ (reference sequence). The CDR3 has 14 residues. CDR3 protein: CASSRTVSSYEQYF. The CDR3 nucleotides read TGTGCCAGCAGCAGGACAGTTAGCTCCTACGAGCAGTACTTC.

Many counts were recorded for this clone. The chain links TRBV11-1 to TRBJ1-1; D ambiguous. The CDR3 has 13 amino acids. Germline loops: CDR1 SGHAT, CDR2 FQDESV (reference sequence). Trimming cost V 5 bases and J 1 base, with 8 bases left between them. CDR3 residues: CASSQERNTEAFF. The DNA for the CDR3 is TGTGCCAGCAGCCAGGAGAGGAACACTGAAGCTTTCTTT.

This clone was detected only once. The J gene is TRBJ1-2, the V gene TRBV6-4; D gene uncertain. Germline CDR1 MRHNA, CDR2 SNTAGT. CDR3 size: 10 residues. With 10 bases removed from V and 4 bases from J, the gap between germline ends came to 7 bases. CDR3 sequence reads: CATDLYGYTF. The DNA of the CDR3 is TGTGCCACTGACCTCTATGGCTACACCTTC.

V usage is TRBV5-1 and J usage is TRBJ2-3, with 8 bases aligning to TRBD1. This CDR3 region has 14 residues. Losses at the gene ends were 3 bases for V and 1 base for J; bases not matched to a gene: 1. Germline lookup yields CDR1 SGHRS and CDR2 YFSETQ. The CDR3 here is CASSWGQGTDTQYF. The DNA of the CDR3 is TGCGCCAGCAGCTGGGGACAGGGCACAGATACGCAGTATTTT.

The chain carries TRBV7-9 and TRBJ1-2; D is unresolved. The CDR3 has 12 residues. V was pared by 2 bases and J by 6 bases, with 7 bases between. Germline-derived CDR1 and CDR2 are SEHNR and FQNEAQ (reference sequence). The CDR3: CASSLYGDGYTF. The CDR3 coding sequence is TGTGCCAGCAGCTTATATGGGGATGGCTACACCTTC.

V usage is TRBV19 and J usage is TRBJ2-3, with D tentatively TRBD2 (5 bases). V gave up 6 bases and J gave up 0 bases, with 7 bases separating them. Germline V gene sequence: CDR1 LNHDA, CDR2 SQIVND (reference sequence). The CDR3 contains 13 residues. The CDR3 DNA sequence: TGTGCCAGTAGGTGGGAGAGCACAGATACGCAGTATTTT. It yields the protein CASRWESTDTQYF.

The J gene is TRBJ2-3, the V gene TRBV12-5, with a weak D call TRBD1 (6 bases). Germline CDR1 and CDR2: LGHNT and FRNRAP. V was cut by 6 bases and J by 7 bases, with 20 bases left in between. The CDR3 is 15 residues long. CDR3 amino acids: CASGTQGLTLNTQYF. CDR3 coding DNA: TGTGCTAGTGGGACACAGGGCCTAACGCTAAATACGCAGTATTTT.

V and J are TRBV19 and TRBJ1-1; D ambiguous. The V end was cut by 5 bases, the J end by 7 bases, with 8 bases between. Germline values: CDR1 LNHDA, CDR2 SQIVND (reference sequence). This CDR3 has 11 amino acids. CDR3 in amino acids: CASSLSGEAFF. The CDR3 DNA reads TGTGCCAGTAGTCTCTCAGGTGAAGCTTTCTTT.

J is TRBJ1-6 and V is TRBV19; D unclear. With 5 bases removed from V and 9 bases from J, the gap between germline ends came to 8 bases. The CDR3 length is 12 residues. CDR1 LNHDA and CDR2 SQIVND come from the germline V gene (reference sequence). Here the CDR3 reads CASSVGGSPLHF. CDR3 in DNA: TGTGCCAGTAGTGTGGGTGGTTCACCCCTCCACTTT. Full variable domain (rest looked up from reference TRBV19 and TRBJ1-6): DGGITQSPKYLFRKEGQNVTLSCEQNLNHDAMYWYRQDPGQGLRLIYYSQIVNDFQKGDIAEGYSVSREKKESFPLTVTSAQKNPTAFYLCASSVGGSPLHFGNGTRLTVT.

The chain links TRBV19 to TRBJ2-2; D is undetermined. This CDR3 spans 13 amino acids. V lost 6 bases and J 6 bases, leaving 11 bases between the germline ends. Looked up from germline, CDR1 is LNHDA and CDR2 is SQIVND (reference sequence). CDR3: CASRTSSSGELFF. CDR3 DNA: TGTGCCAGTAGGACGTCGTCTTCCGGGGAGCTGTTTTTT.

The chain joins TRBV5-1 to TRBJ1-4; maybe TRBD1 (5 bases). The CDR3 has 15 amino acids. The V gene lost 0 bases and the J gene lost 8 bases, with 14 bases spanning the gap. Germline lookup yields CDR1 SGHRS and CDR2 YFSETQ. The chain's CDR3 is CASSLAGGSGEKLFF. The CDR3 bases are TGCGCCAGCAGCTTGGCCGGGGGTTCAGGAGAAAAACTGTTTTTT.

V is TRBV3-1 (or the pseudogene TRBV3-2) and J is TRBJ1-1; a possible D gene is TRBD1 (6 bases). The CDR3 runs to 14 residues. Looked up from germline, CDR1 is LGHDT and CDR2 is YNNKEL (reference sequence). V was pared by 6 bases and J by 4 bases, with 15 bases between. The CDR3 DNA is TGTGCCAGCAGTTATGACAGGTTTGGCACTGAAGCTTTCTTT. Translating gives CASSYDRFGTEAFF.

The chain combines TRBV6-5 with TRBJ2-1; D remains unclear. Looked up from germline, CDR1 is MNHEY and CDR2 is SVGAGI. The CDR3 is 15 amino acids. Deletions cut 7 bases from V and 2 bases from J, with 15 bases between. This chain's CDR3 is CASTGGPSPYNEQFF. CDR3 DNA: TGTGCCAGCACGGGTGGGCCTTCTCCCTACAATGAGCAGTTCTTC.

The chain couples TRBV9 to TRBJ2-3; possible D gene TRBD1, 6 bases. The CDR3 is 13 residues long. Trimming pared 2 bases from V and 5 bases from J, leaving 9 bases between. Germline V gives CDR1 SGDLS, CDR2 YYNGEE. As DNA, the CDR3 is TGTGCCAGCAGCGTGCAGGGGTTAGATACGCAGTATTTT. Encoded protein: CASSVQGLDTQYF.

This chain uses TRBV9 with TRBJ1-6; D may be TRBD1 (6 bases). Germline CDR1 SGDLS, CDR2 YYNGEE. The V and J ends lost 5 bases and 5 bases respectively, with 11 bases between them. The CDR3 runs to 14 residues. The CDR3 DNA reads as TGTGCCAGCAGTGGGACACCGAATAATTCACCCCTCCACTTT. Translation gives CASSGTPNNSPLHF.

This chain uses TRBV14 with TRBJ2-1; 8 positions agree with TRBD2. V was clipped by 2 bases and J by 3 bases; unmatched bases: 0. Germline-derived CDR1 and CDR2 are SGHDN and FVKESK. This CDR3 comprises 14 residues. This CDR3 reads CASSQTSGYNEQFF. For the CDR3, the DNA is TGTGCCAGCAGCCAAACTAGCGGCTACAATGAGCAGTTCTTC.

This clone was seen just once. The V call is TRBV6-5, the J call TRBJ1-5; no firm D call. Germline V gene lookup returns CDR1 MNHEY and CDR2 SVGAGI. CDR3 size: 12 residues. V gave up 11 bases and J gave up 3 bases, with 11 bases separating them. CDR3 in amino acids: CALGVPNQPQHF. CDR3 bases: TGTGCCTTGGGTGTCCCCAATCAGCCCCAGCATTTT.

V usage is TRBV27 and J usage is TRBJ1-1; a possible D gene is TRBD1 (5 bases). Germline CDR1 MNHEY, CDR2 SMNVEV (reference sequence). This CDR3 contains 15 residues. V was pared by 0 bases and J by 4 bases, with 12 bases between. In nucleotides, the CDR3 is TGTGCCAGCAGTTTATCTAGGGCAGGGTTCACTGAAGCTTTCTTT. Translating gives CASSLSRAGFTEAFF.

CDR3 DNA: TGTGCCAGCAGTTCTGGGGAATCGAGAGGCTACACCTTC. Its protein is CASSSGESRGYTF. The chain combines TRBV6-5 with TRBJ1-2; D remains ambiguous. From germline, CDR1 is MNHEY and CDR2 SVGAGI. The CDR3 spans 13 residues. V was shortened by 4 bases and J by 8 bases, with 14 bases between the two germline ends.

A few counts support this clone. This chain uses TRBV6-1 with TRBJ2-2; the D is unclear. V was trimmed by 2 bases and J by 6 bases, leaving 10 bases between them. CDR3 length: 14 residues. Germline values: CDR1 MNHNS, CDR2 SASEGT. The CDR3 DNA sequence: TGTGCCAGCAGTGAAACACCTTGGTCCGGGGAGCTGTTTTTT. This gives the protein CASSETPWSGELFF.

The chain uses TRBV6-5 and TRBJ1-2, with D perhaps matching TRBD1 (6 bases). CDR3 size: 14 residues. Germline lookup yields CDR1 MNHEY and CDR2 SVGAGI. Trimming pared 6 bases from V and 0 bases from J, leaving 11 bases between. CDR3 nucleotide sequence: TGTGCCAGCAGGCGGACAGCCCCTAACTATGGCTACACCTTC. Its translation: CASRRTAPNYGYTF.

V is TRBV14 and J is TRBJ1-1, with D perhaps matching TRBD1 (5 bases). Germline values: CDR1 SGHDN, CDR2 FVKESK. V lost 4 bases to trimming and J lost 4 bases, with 16 bases between them. The CDR3 contains 15 residues. CDR3 bases: TGTGCCAGCAGCCTCCGTGGGGGTTTAGGCACTGAAGCTTTCTTT. Encoded protein: CASSLRGGLGTEAFF. Looking up the rest from reference TRBV14 and TRBJ1-1 gives the full variable domain: EAGVTQFPSHSVIEKGQTVTLRCDPISGHDNLYWYRRVMGKEIKFLLHFVKESKQDESGMPNNRFLAERTGGTYSTLKVQPAELEDSGVYFCASSLRGGLGTEAFFGQGTRLTVV.

V gene TRBV6-5 combines with J gene TRBJ2-7, with 7 bases aligning to TRBD1. This CDR3 is built from 13 residues. Trimming removed 6 bases from V and 1 base from J; junction bases left unmatched: 3. Germline V gene data show CDR1 as MNHEY and CDR2 as SVGAGI. The CDR3 DNA follows: TGTGCCAGCAGACCGGGACAGTCCTACGAGCAGTACTTC. This gives the protein CASRPGQSYEQYF.

The V gene is TRBV11-3, the J gene TRBJ2-5, with 9 bases that match TRBD1. CDR1 SGHNT and CDR2 YENEEA come from the germline V gene. This CDR3 has 16 amino acids. V lost 5 bases and J lost 1; bases outside the gene matches: 8. The CDR3 loop is CASSTPTGGIQETQYF. The CDR3 nucleotides read TGTGCCAGCAGCACCCCGACAGGGGGAATCCAAGAGACCCAGTACTTC.

J is TRBJ2-3 and V is TRBV7-6, with 9 nucleotides matching TRBD2. V gave up 2 bases and J gave up 5 bases; unmatched junction bases: 8. Germline CDR1 SGHVS, CDR2 FNYEAQ. This CDR3 is built from 16 residues. The CDR3 coding sequence is TGTGCCAGCAGCTTAATCGGCGGGGGGGCGGGAGATACGCAGTATTTT. It encodes CASSLIGGGAGDTQYF.